The 2 T cell receptor beta chains reported below all come from one sample, sequenced in a study of cytomegalovirus exposure and HLA in healthy donors. Primers: 60 Vbeta forward and 13 Jbeta reverse. Using immunoSEQ multiplex PCR, the repertoire was profiled, and TCRdb retains in-frame clones only, with some absent. The sample consists of about 160,000 clones, approximately 85% of them appearing once. Specimen: PBMCs. The receptors derive from a man between 18 and 29 years old in good health and CMV-seropositive.

This clone was seen just once. The chain links TRBV2 to TRBJ1-2; D remains unclear. CDR1 is SNHLY and CDR2 is FYNNEI in the germline V gene. The V and J ends lost 7 bases and 0 bases respectively, with 15 bases between them. The CDR3 runs to 15 residues. In DNA form, the CDR3 reads TGTGCCAGCACTCGAGGTGGAGGAGCTAACTATGGCTACACCTTC. Translating gives CASTRGGGANYGYTF.

This chain connects TRBV18 to TRBJ2-7; possibly TRBD1 for D (6 bases). V lost 4 bases and J lost 3, with 10 bases in between. The germline V gene has CDR1 KGHSH and CDR2 LQKENI. The CDR3 length is 13 residues. The CDR3 coding sequence is TGTGCCAGCTCACGGACAGAGAACTACGAGCAGTACTTC. Translated, it gives CASSRTENYEQYF.